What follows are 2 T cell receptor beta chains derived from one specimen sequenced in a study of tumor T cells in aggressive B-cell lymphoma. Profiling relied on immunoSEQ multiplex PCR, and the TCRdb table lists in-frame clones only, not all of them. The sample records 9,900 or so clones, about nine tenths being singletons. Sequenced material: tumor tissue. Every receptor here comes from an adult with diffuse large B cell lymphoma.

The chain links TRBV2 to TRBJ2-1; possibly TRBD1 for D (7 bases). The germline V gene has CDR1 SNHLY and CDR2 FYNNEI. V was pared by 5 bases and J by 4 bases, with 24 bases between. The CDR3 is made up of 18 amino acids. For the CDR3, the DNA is TGTGCCAGCAGTTCGTTGGAGCCAGGGGGGATCGCTTACAATGAGCAGTTCTTC. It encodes CASSSLEPGGIAYNEQFF.

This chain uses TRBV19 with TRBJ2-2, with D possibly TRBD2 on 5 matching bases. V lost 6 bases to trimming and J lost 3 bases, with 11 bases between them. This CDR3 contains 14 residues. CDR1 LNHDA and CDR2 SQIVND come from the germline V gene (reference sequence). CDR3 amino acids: CASRQSGYTGELFF. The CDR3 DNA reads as TGTGCCAGTAGACAAAGCGGATACACCGGGGAGCTGTTTTTT.